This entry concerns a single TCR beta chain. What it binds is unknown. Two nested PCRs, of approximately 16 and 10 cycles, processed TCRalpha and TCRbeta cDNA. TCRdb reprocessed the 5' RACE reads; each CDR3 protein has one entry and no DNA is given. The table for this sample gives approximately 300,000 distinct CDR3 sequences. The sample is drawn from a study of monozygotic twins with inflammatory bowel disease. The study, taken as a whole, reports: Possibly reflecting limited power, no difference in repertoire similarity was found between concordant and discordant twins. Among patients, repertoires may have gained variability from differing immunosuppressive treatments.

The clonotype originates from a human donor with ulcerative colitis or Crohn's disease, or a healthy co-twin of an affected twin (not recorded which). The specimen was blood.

CDR3 amino acids: CATSREGYEQYF. The chain has TRBV15 and TRBJ2-7. The germline CDR1 and CDR2 sequences are LNHNV and YYDKDF (reference sequence). This CDR3 contains 12 residues.